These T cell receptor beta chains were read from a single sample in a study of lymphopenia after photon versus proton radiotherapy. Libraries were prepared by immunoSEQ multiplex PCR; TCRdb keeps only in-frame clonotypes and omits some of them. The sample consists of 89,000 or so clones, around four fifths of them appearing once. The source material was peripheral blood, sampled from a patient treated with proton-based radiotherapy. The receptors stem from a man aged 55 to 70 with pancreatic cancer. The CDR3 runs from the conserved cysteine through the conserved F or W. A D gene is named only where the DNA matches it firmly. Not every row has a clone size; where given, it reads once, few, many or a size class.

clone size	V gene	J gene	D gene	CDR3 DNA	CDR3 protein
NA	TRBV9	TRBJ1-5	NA	TGTGCCAGCAGCGCGGACAGTTATAGCAATCAGCCCCAGCATTTT	CASSADSYSNQPQHF
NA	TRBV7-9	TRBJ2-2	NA	TGTGCCAGCAGCTTCGGAGACGGAAACACCGGGGAGCTGTTTTTT	CASSFGDGNTGELFF
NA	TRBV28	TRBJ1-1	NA	TGTGCCAGCAGTTTGGCAGGGACGAACACTGAAGCTTTCTTT	CASSLAGTNTEAFF
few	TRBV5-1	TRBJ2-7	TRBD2	TGCGCCAGCAGCGGGGGGGACCAACCCTACGAGCAGTACTTC	CASSGGDQPYEQYF
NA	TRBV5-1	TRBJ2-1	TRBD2	TGCGCCAGCAGCTTGTCGACTAGCGGCAATGAGCAGTTCTTC	CASSLSTSGNEQFF
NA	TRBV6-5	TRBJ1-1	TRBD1	TGTGCCAGCAGTTACTCGGACAGGGGGAACACTGAAGCTTTCTTT	CASSYSDRGNTEAFF
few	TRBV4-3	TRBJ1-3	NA	TGCGCCAGCAGCCAAGATGACGGCTCGATTTCTGGAAACACCATATATTTT	CASSQDDGSISGNTIYF
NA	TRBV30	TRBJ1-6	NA	TGTGCCTGGTCCGGGAGCCATAATTCACCCCTCCACTTT	CAWSGSHNSPLHF
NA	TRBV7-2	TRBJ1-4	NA	TGTGCCAGCAGCACAGGACCGAGAGAAAAACTGTTTTTT	CASSTGPREKLFF
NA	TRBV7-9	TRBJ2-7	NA	TGTGCCAGCAGCTTAGCCCCTACTAGCTCCTACGAGCAGTACTTC	CASSLAPTSSYEQYF
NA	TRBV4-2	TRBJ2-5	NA	TGTGCCAGCAGCCAAGAGATTGTCAGGGACGAGACCCAGTACTTC	CASSQEIVRDETQYF
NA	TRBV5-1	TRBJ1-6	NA	TGCGCCAGCAGCCCTGGGTACAGGGCGGATTCACCCCTCCACTTT	CASSPGYRADSPLHF
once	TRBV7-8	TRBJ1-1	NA	TGTGCCAGCAAGACAAGTGGGGGGATTAGTGAAGCTTTCTTT	CASKTSGGISEAFF
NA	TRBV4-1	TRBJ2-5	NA	TGCGCCAGCAGCCATTTGCTTTTCCGGGGAGGAGAGACCCAGTACTTC	CASSHLLFRGGETQYF